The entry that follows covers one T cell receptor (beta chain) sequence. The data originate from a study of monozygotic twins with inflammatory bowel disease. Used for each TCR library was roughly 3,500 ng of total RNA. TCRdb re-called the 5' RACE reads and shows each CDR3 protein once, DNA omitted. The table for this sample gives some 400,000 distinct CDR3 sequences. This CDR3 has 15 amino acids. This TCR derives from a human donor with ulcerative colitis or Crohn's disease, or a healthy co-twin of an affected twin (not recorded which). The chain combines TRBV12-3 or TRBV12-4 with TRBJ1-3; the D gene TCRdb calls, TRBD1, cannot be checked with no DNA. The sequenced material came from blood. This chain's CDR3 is CASSPTGRGGNTIYF.